A single sample gave rise to the 26 T cell receptor beta chains below, sequenced in a study of control samples from healthy donors and cancer patients. Clones were read by immunoSEQ multiplex PCR, and TCRdb kept only the in-frame ones, dropping some. The sample includes approximately 69,000 clones, approximately 89% of them seen just once. Material for sequencing was PBMCs. All receptors derive from a man aged 55 to 69 with colorectal cancer.

The chain carries TRBV5-1 and TRBJ1-2; D unclear. The CDR3 loop spans 12 amino acids. The V gene's germline CDR1 is SGHRS and CDR2 YFSETQ. V lost 3 bases to trimming and J lost 5 bases, with 8 bases between them. The CDR3 protein is CASSYYRYGYTF. CDR3 bases: TGCGCCAGCAGCTACTACCGGTATGGCTACACCTTC.

The chain uses TRBV9 and TRBJ2-3, with 8 bases identical to TRBD2. Germline assignment: CDR1 SGDLS and CDR2 YYNGEE. V gave up 3 bases and J gave up 2 bases; unmatched junction bases: 5. The length of the CDR3 is 15 residues. CDR3 coding DNA: TGTGCCAGCAGCGCCCGGGGGGGCAACACAGATACGCAGTATTTT. Protein product: CASSARGGNTDTQYF.

A few counts support this clone. V usage is TRBV12-3 or TRBV12-4 and J usage is TRBJ2-5; maybe TRBD1 (6 bases). The length of the CDR3 is 13 residues. V was clipped by 7 bases and J by 2 bases, with 11 bases between them. CDR3 sequence (DNA): TGTGCCAGCACCCTGACAGGACAAGAGACCCAGTACTTC. This codes for CASTLTGQETQYF.

This sequence joins TRBV3-1 (or the pseudogene TRBV3-2) and TRBJ2-5, with 12 nucleotides matching TRBD2. The CDR3 runs to 15 residues. Unmatched junction bases numbered 7, after V lost 6 bases and J lost 5 bases. Germline values: CDR1 LGHDT, CDR2 YNNKEL (reference sequence). The CDR3 DNA is TGTGCCAGCAGTCTGACTAGCGGGGGACGGGAGACCCAGTACTTC. It specifies CASSLTSGGRETQYF.

The rearrangement links TRBV5-6 to TRBJ1-1, with 8 bases lining up with TRBD1. J was trimmed by 4 bases and V by 2 bases; bases with no gene match: 1. Per germline, CDR1 SGHDT and CDR2 YYEEEE. The CDR3 runs to 13 residues. In DNA, the CDR3 is TGTGCCAGCAGCTTCGACAGGGGCACTGAAGCTTTCTTT. This sequence encodes CASSFDRGTEAFF. The whole variable domain, remainder taken from reference TRBV5-6 and TRBJ1-1, is DAGVTQSPTHLIKTRGQQVTLRCSPKSGHDTVSWYQQALGQGPQFIFQYYEEEERQRGNFPDRFSGHQFPNYSSELNVNALLLGDSALYLCASSFDRGTEAFFGQGTRLTVV.

The chain has TRBV28 and TRBJ2-7; D ambiguous. V lost 5 bases, J lost 5 bases, and 19 bases lay in between. From germline, CDR1 is MDHEN and CDR2 SYDVKM. This CDR3 is built from 15 residues. The CDR3 region is CASSPWEQQLDEQYF. The CDR3 DNA is TGTGCCAGCAGTCCCTGGGAACAGCAGTTAGACGAGCAGTACTTC.

This clone turned up a few times. The chain is built from TRBV11-2 and TRBJ2-7; TRBD1 agrees at 7 bases. This CDR3 comprises 13 residues. The germline V gene encodes CDR1 SGHAT and CDR2 FQNNGV. V was clipped by 2 bases and J by 6 bases; unmatched bases: 4. This chain's CDR3 is CASSLNRGGEQYF. The CDR3 DNA is TGTGCCAGCAGCTTAAACAGGGGCGGCGAGCAGTACTTC. Based on the CDR3 plus reference TRBV11-2 and TRBJ2-7, the full variable domain is EAGVAQSPRYKIIEKRQSVAFWCNPISGHATLYWYQQILGQGPKLLIQFQNNGVVDDSQLPKDRFSAERLKGVDSTLKIQPAKLEDSAVYLCASSLNRGGEQYFGPGTRLTVT.

In this sample, this clone turned up a few times. This chain connects TRBV14 to TRBJ2-7, with D possibly being TRBD1 (5 bases). This CDR3 has 15 residues. Germline V lookup: CDR1 SGHDN, CDR2 FVKESK. V shed 0 bases and J shed 5 bases, with 14 bases lying between them. CDR3 bases: TGTGCCAGCAGCCAAGATCGTATCAGGGATCACGAGCAGTACTTC. As protein: CASSQDRIRDHEQYF.

The gene calls are TRBV29-1 and TRBJ1-2; D unresolved. This CDR3 comprises 12 residues. Trimming removed 4 bases at V and 2 bases at J, with 8 bases between. Germline CDR1 SQVTM, CDR2 ANQGSEA. CDR3 sequence (DNA): TGCAGCGTTGGTTCCGTCAACTATGGCTACACCTTC. This sequence encodes CSVGSVNYGYTF.

CDR3 region: CASRAGGSPLHF. CDR3 in DNA: TGTGCCAGCAGAGCAGGGGGATCACCCCTCCACTTT. The gene calls are TRBV27 and TRBJ1-6, with 7 bases aligning to TRBD1. Looked up from germline, CDR1 is MNHEY and CDR2 is SMNVEV (reference sequence). The CDR3 is made up of 12 amino acids. J lost 10 bases, V lost 6 bases, and 3 bases had no gene match.

This chain uses TRBV6-5 with TRBJ1-1; weak D call: TRBD1 (5 bases). With 4 bases removed from V and 8 bases from J, the gap between germline ends came to 11 bases. The CDR3 loop spans 12 amino acids. The germline gives CDR1 MNHEY, CDR2 SVGAGI. The CDR3 coding sequence is TGTGCCAGCAGTTCATGGGGGGGGGAAGCTTTCTTT. This translates into CASSSWGGEAFF.

This clone has just one count. V gene TRBV6-2 or TRBV6-3 combines with J gene TRBJ2-5, with TRBD2 as a possible D gene (6 bases). The CDR3 loop spans 14 amino acids. Germline CDR1 and CDR2: MNHEY and SVGEGT. V lost 2 bases and J 7 bases, leaving 14 bases between the germline ends. CDR3 DNA: TGTGCCAGCAGTTACCCCACGGGGGAGGTGACCCAGTACTTC. It encodes CASSYPTGEVTQYF.

This chain connects TRBV6-6 to TRBJ2-7; D is ambiguous. This CDR3 has 12 residues. Germline CDR1 and CDR2: MNHNY and SVGAGI (reference sequence). V was clipped by 7 bases and J by 0 bases, with 7 bases between them. For the CDR3, the DNA is TGTGCCAGCAACCAACCCTCCTACGAGCAGTACTTC. This codes for CASNQPSYEQYF.

V and J are TRBV7-8 and TRBJ2-1; D is ambiguous. Per germline, CDR1 SGHVS and CDR2 FQNEAQ. V lost 0 bases and J 4 bases, leaving 4 bases between the germline ends. The CDR3 length is 13 residues. The CDR3: CASSLATYNEQFF. The CDR3 DNA reads TGTGCCAGCAGCTTAGCGACGTACAATGAGCAGTTCTTC.

The V and J genes are TRBV4-2 and TRBJ2-1; possible D gene TRBD1, 6 bases. V lost 2 bases and J 0 bases, leaving 14 bases between the germline ends. The CDR3 totals 17 residues. The germline V gene encodes CDR1 LGHNA and CDR2 YNFKEQ. DNA of the CDR3: TGTGCCAGCAGCCAATCCCAGGGGTCTAGCTCCTACAATGAGCAGTTCTTC. It codes for CASSQSQGSSSYNEQFF.

The CDR3 sequence is CASSPQGQYLPNYGYTF. The CDR3 DNA reads as TGTGCCAGCAGCCCCCAGGGACAGTATCTCCCTAACTATGGCTACACCTTC. The V and J genes are TRBV14 and TRBJ1-2; 7 nucleotides line up with TRBD1. The ends lost 4 bases at V and 0 bases at J; junction bases unmatched: 11. This CDR3 comprises 17 residues. The germline V gene has CDR1 SGHDN and CDR2 FVKESK.

The CDR3 DNA sequence: TGCGCCAGCAGCCCTCAGACAGGGGAATCCTACGAGCAGTACTTC. It codes for CASSPQTGESYEQYF. This rearrangement joins TRBV4-1 to TRBJ2-7; 8 nucleotides agree with TRBD1. Trimming removed 4 bases from V and 1 base from J; junction bases left unmatched: 6. CDR1 is MGHRA and CDR2 is YSYEKL in the germline V gene. CDR3 size: 15 residues.

V usage is TRBV28 and J usage is TRBJ1-1; D gene unclear. Germline V gives CDR1 MDHEN, CDR2 SYDVKM. The V end was cut by 1 base, the J end by 4 bases, with 4 bases between. CDR3 size: 12 residues. CDR3 region: CASSLLVTEAFF. CDR3 in DNA: TGTGCCAGCAGTTTATTAGTCACTGAAGCTTTCTTT.

The chain joins TRBV7-2 to TRBJ1-1; tentatively, D is TRBD1 (6 bases). Trimming removed 1 base at V and 4 bases at J, with 16 bases between. The V gene's germline CDR1 is SGHTA and CDR2 FQGNSA. The CDR3 is 16 residues long. CDR3 residues: CASSLGTLAGVTEAFF. Here the CDR3 DNA reads TGTGCCAGCAGCTTAGGTACCCTAGCAGGGGTCACTGAAGCTTTCTTT.

CDR3 residues: CASSVVASGDNEQFF. In DNA form, the CDR3 reads TGTGCCAGCAGCGTAGTGGCTAGCGGGGACAATGAGCAGTTCTTC. The rearrangement joins TRBV9 to TRBJ2-1, with TRBD2 matching 9 bases. The CDR3 runs to 15 residues. The junction had 3 bases not matched to a gene; V was cut back by 0 bases and J by 5 bases. CDR1 and CDR2 from the germline V gene are SGDLS and YYNGEE.

The V call is TRBV5-1, the J call TRBJ2-1; 9 positions match TRBD2. Germline assignment: CDR1 SGHRS and CDR2 YFSETQ. This CDR3 has 13 residues. V was pared by 0 bases and J by 10 bases, with 2 bases of the junction left unmatched. CDR3: CASSLELAGEQFF. Here the CDR3 DNA reads TGCGCCAGCAGCTTGGAGCTAGCGGGGGAGCAGTTCTTC.

The rearrangement links TRBV7-2 to TRBJ1-1, with D uncertain. CDR1 and CDR2 from the germline V gene are SGHTA and FQGNSA. The V gene lost 0 bases and the J gene lost 1 base, with 6 bases spanning the gap. There are 14 residues in the CDR3. This chain's CDR3 is CASSLARQNTEAFF. CDR3 bases: TGTGCCAGCAGCTTAGCGCGCCAGAACACTGAAGCTTTCTTT.

The J gene is TRBJ2-2, the V gene TRBV5-6; possible D gene TRBD1, 5 bases. Germline V gives CDR1 SGHDT, CDR2 YYEEEE. CDR3 size: 14 residues. The germline V and J ends were trimmed by 4 bases and 1 base, with 8 bases remaining between them. This chain's CDR3 is CASSTRVNTGELFF. CDR3 coding DNA: TGTGCCAGCAGCACCAGGGTGAACACCGGGGAGCTGTTTTTT.

The chain recombines TRBV28 with TRBJ2-3; D unresolved. Trimming stripped 3 bases from V and 0 bases from J, with 10 bases between. CDR1 MDHEN and CDR2 SYDVKM come from the germline V gene. This CDR3 contains 15 residues. The CDR3 protein is CASSFMRSSTDTQYF. The CDR3 DNA follows: TGTGCCAGCAGTTTTATGCGGAGCAGCACAGATACGCAGTATTTT.

The V call is TRBV4-1, the J call TRBJ2-5; 12 bases line up with TRBD2. V was clipped by 0 bases and J by 5 bases; unmatched bases: 10. Germline CDR1 MGHRA, CDR2 YSYEKL. This CDR3 comprises 18 residues. The CDR3 is CASSQDQTSGGHGETQYF. Written as DNA, the CDR3 is TGCGCCAGCAGCCAAGATCAAACTAGCGGGGGGCATGGGGAGACCCAGTACTTC.

V and J are TRBV7-3 and TRBJ2-2, with 10 bases aligning to TRBD2. Germline CDR1 reads SGHTA; CDR2 reads FQGTGA. Unmatched junction bases numbered 7, after V lost 1 base and J lost 2 bases. The CDR3 sequence is 18 residues long. The CDR3 nucleotides are TGTGCCAGCAGCTTAAAGGCTAGCGGGGGACCCAACACCGGGGAGCTGTTTTTT. Protein product: CASSLKASGGPNTGELFF.